These 22 T cell receptor beta chains share one sample of origin, sequenced in a study of shared clonotypes between healthy human individuals. Sequencing was performed with immunoSEQ multiplex PCR; in TCRdb, only in-frame clones are kept and a portion is missing. The sample comprises 450,000 to 500,000 clones, around 73% of which are singletons, and 12% rests with the top ten. Sequenced input: PBMCs. All receptors derive from a middle-aged woman in good health. Some clones in this sample may be carry-over from other donors' samples.

Comment on this clone: The junction does not match germline at one end; this may be a read error. The rearrangement links TRBV28 to TRBJ2-7; TRBD1 is a possible D gene (6 bases). Germline values: CDR1 MDHEN, CDR2 SYDVKM. The CDR3 runs to 15 residues. CDR3: CASSLWGLQGSEQYF. The CDR3 DNA sequence: TGCGCCAGCAGTTTATGGGGGCTTCAAGGCTCCGAGCAGTACTTC. Full variable domain (rest looked up from reference TRBV28 and TRBJ2-7): DVKVTQSSRYLVKRTGEKVFLECVQDMDHENMFWYRQDPGLGLRLIYFSYDVKMKEKGDIPEGYSVSREKKERFSLILESASTNQTSMYLCASSLWGLQGSEQYFGPGTRLTVT.

This clone was found a few times. The chain links TRBV7-2 to TRBJ2-5; 8 bases are shared with TRBD2. V was pared by 6 bases and J by 2 bases, with 5 bases of the junction left unmatched. CDR1 SGHTA and CDR2 FQGNSA come from the germline V gene. This CDR3 is 14 amino acids long. The CDR3 spells CASSLTSGQETQYF. The CDR3 DNA sequence: TGTGCCAGCAGTCTTACTAGCGGACAAGAGACCCAGTACTTC.

This clone is a singleton in its sample. The chain joins TRBV5-1 to TRBJ1-2; TRBD1 matches 8 bases. The V gene end was trimmed by 0 bases and the J gene end by 6 bases; junction bases not matched to a gene: 4. CDR1 SGHRS and CDR2 YFSETQ come from the germline V gene. The CDR3 runs 14 residues. The CDR3 region has the DNA TGCGCCAGCAGCTTGGCGACAGGGGATCATGGCTACACCTTC. This sequence encodes CASSLATGDHGYTF.

The chain employs TRBV19 and TRBJ1-1; D not certain. The CDR3 is 12 amino acids. V lost 3 bases to trimming and J lost 11 bases, with 13 bases between them. Germline CDR1 and CDR2: LNHDA and SQIVND (reference sequence). CDR3 residues: CASSIRAGTAFF. DNA for the CDR3: TGTGCCAGTAGTATCCGGGCAGGAACTGCTTTCTTT.

The chain is built from TRBV18 and TRBJ1-5; tentatively, D is TRBD1 (5 bases). This CDR3 is 15 amino acids long. Germline V CDR1 and CDR2: KGHSH, LQKENI. V was cut by 1 base and J by 0 bases, with 7 bases left in between. The CDR3 nucleotides read TGTGCCAGCTCACCACAGGGGTTTAGCAATCAGCCCCAGCATTTT. It translates to CASSPQGFSNQPQHF.

This sequence joins TRBV11-2 and TRBJ2-7, with TRBD2 identical over 11 bases. The CDR3 totals 13 residues. CDR1 is SGHAT, CDR2 FQNNGV, per germline. J gave up 3 bases and V 6 bases, and 1 base lay outside the gene matches. The CDR3 loop reads CASSGTSGYEQYF. For the CDR3, the DNA is TGTGCCAGCAGTGGGACTAGCGGCTACGAGCAGTACTTC.

The V call is TRBV19, the J call TRBJ2-1; 11 bases agree with TRBD1. V was clipped by 3 bases and J by 5 bases; unmatched bases: 9. CDR1 is LNHDA and CDR2 is SQIVND in the germline V gene (reference sequence). This CDR3 is 17 amino acids long. The CDR3 sequence is CASSMRTGGLKHNEQFF. CDR3 DNA: TGTGCCAGTAGTATGCGGACAGGGGGCCTAAAACACAATGAGCAGTTCTTC.

This chain uses TRBV27 with TRBJ2-1; possibly TRBD1 for D (5 bases). The CDR3 is 14 amino acids. CDR1 is MNHEY and CDR2 is SMNVEV in the germline V gene (reference sequence). V was pared by 8 bases and J by 13 bases, with 24 bases between. The CDR3 nucleotides read TGTGCCAGCGGCCGCCCGTCTATAGGGGCTGCTCAGTTCTTC. Encoded protein: CASGRPSIGAAQFF.

This chain links TRBV9 with TRBJ2-3; a possible D gene is TRBD2 (6 bases). Germline values: CDR1 SGDLS, CDR2 YYNGEE. Trimming stripped 0 bases from V and 0 bases from J, with 14 bases between. CDR3 length: 17 residues. DNA for the CDR3: TGTGCCAGCAGCGTAGAGGTAGGAGGGACTAGCACAGATACGCAGTATTTT. Protein: CASSVEVGGTSTDTQYF.

The chain employs TRBV18 and TRBJ2-5, with 8 bases aligning to TRBD2. The V gene's germline CDR1 is KGHSH and CDR2 LQKENI. This CDR3 has 13 amino acids. V lost 6 bases and J lost 3; bases outside the gene matches: 3. The CDR3 spells CASSVREEETQYF. Written as DNA, the CDR3 is TGTGCCAGCTCCGTGCGGGAGGAAGAGACCCAGTACTTC.

The table lists this clone with a count of one. This sequence joins TRBV5-1 and TRBJ1-2; 7 nucleotides line up with TRBD1. Germline V gene lookup returns CDR1 SGHRS and CDR2 YFSETQ. After removal of 4 bases from V and 3 bases from J, the junction contained 9 bases not matched to a gene. CDR3 length equals 15 residues. The CDR3: CASSRIRQGDYGYTF. The CDR3 nucleotides read TGCGCCAGCAGCCGGATCCGACAGGGAGACTATGGCTACACCTTC.

The rearrangement links TRBV7-6 to TRBJ2-7; TRBD1 aligns across 7 bases. Germline V lookup: CDR1 SGHVS, CDR2 FNYEAQ. The CDR3 covers 13 residues. V lost 2 bases to trimming and J lost 2 bases; unmatched junction nucleotides: 0. CDR3 sequence: CASSLQGAYEQYF. The CDR3 coding sequence is TGTGCCAGCAGCTTACAGGGGGCCTACGAGCAGTACTTC.

V is TRBV30 and J is TRBJ1-2; D possibly corresponds to TRBD1 (6 bases). With 2 bases removed from V and 8 bases from J, the gap between germline ends came to 21 bases. This CDR3 has 15 amino acids. CDR1 and CDR2 (germline): GTSNPN, SVGIG (reference sequence). CDR3 bases: TGTGCCTGGAGTAACAATTTACGGGGGGCGGAGGGCTACACCTTC. Residues: CAWSNNLRGAEGYTF.

This sequence joins TRBV27 and TRBJ2-1; the D is unclear. Trimming shortened V by 5 bases and J by 0 bases, and 8 bases separated the two germline ends. CDR1 and CDR2 (germline): MNHEY, SMNVEV (reference sequence). The CDR3 length is 14 residues. CDR3 loop: CASSVESSYNEQFF. CDR3 DNA: TGTGCCAGCAGTGTTGAATCCTCCTACAATGAGCAGTTCTTC.

The chain uses TRBV6-6 and TRBJ2-1, with TRBD2 matching 10 bases. CDR1 MNHNY and CDR2 SVGAGI come from the germline V gene (reference sequence). The CDR3 consists of 16 residues. V dropped 7 bases and J dropped 2; count of bases not matched to a gene: 8. For the CDR3, the DNA is TGTGCCAGCACTAGCGGGAGAAGTGTTGCCTACAATGAGCAGTTCTTC. Translation: CASTSGRSVAYNEQFF.

This rearrangement joins TRBV6-1 to TRBJ2-7, with unresolved D. The CDR3 is 14 amino acids. Germline assignment: CDR1 MNHNS and CDR2 SASEGT. V shed 1 base and J shed 0 bases, with 7 bases lying between them. Here the CDR3 reads CASSEGTSSYEQYF. CDR3 nucleotides: TGTGCCAGCAGTGAAGGCACGAGCTCCTACGAGCAGTACTTC.

The chain links TRBV28 to TRBJ1-2; D is unresolved. From germline, CDR1 is MDHEN and CDR2 SYDVKM. With 3 bases removed from V and 4 bases from J, the gap between germline ends came to 12 bases. The length of the CDR3 is 14 residues. CDR3 sequence (DNA): TGTGCCAGCAGTTTCGGGAGACACGCCTATGGCTACACCTTC. Translated: CASSFGRHAYGYTF.

This CDR3 is CASSLRGYEQYF. CDR3 in DNA: TGTGCCAGCAGCTTACGCGGGTACGAGCAGTACTTC. The V gene is TRBV7-8, the J gene TRBJ2-7, with D possibly being TRBD2 (5 bases). Trimming left V 2 bases short and J 4 bases short, with 6 bases between. Germline CDR1 is SGHVS and CDR2 is FQNEAQ. The CDR3 is 12 residues long.

This clone was recorded a few times. This CDR3 reads CASSDTAGSNQPQHF. In DNA, the CDR3 is TGTGCCAGCAGTGATACGGCAGGGAGCAATCAGCCCCAGCATTTT. This chain uses TRBV2 with TRBJ1-5, with D possibly being TRBD1 (5 bases). This CDR3 comprises 15 residues. The V end was cut by 3 bases, the J end by 1 base, with 10 bases between. From germline, CDR1 is SNHLY and CDR2 FYNNEI.

This chain joins TRBV7-8 and TRBJ2-7; D not resolved. CDR1 and CDR2 from the germline V gene are SGHVS and FQNEAQ. Trimming took 1 base from V and 3 from J, leaving 7 bases between them. This CDR3 spans 13 amino acids. CDR3: CASSLVQNYEQYF. The CDR3 bases are TGTGCCAGCAGCTTAGTACAGAACTACGAGCAGTACTTC.

The rearrangement joins TRBV27 to TRBJ2-1; tentative D call: TRBD2 (6 bases). The CDR3 totals 16 residues. Between the trimmed V and J ends, which lost 5 bases and 4 bases, there was a span of 18 bases. The germline gives CDR1 MNHEY, CDR2 SMNVEV (reference sequence). CDR3 bases: TGTGCCAGCAGTCGGCCGGAGGGCCCTCTATACAATGAGCAGTTCTTC. This gives the protein CASSRPEGPLYNEQFF.

This chain uses TRBV5-6 with TRBJ2-1; 13 bases match TRBD2. Germline CDR1 SGHDT, CDR2 YYEEEE. The J segment lost 8 bases and the V segment lost 4 bases, leaving 15 bases of the junction unmatched. CDR3 length equals 18 residues. The CDR3 loop reads CASSPGLRTSGRIDEQFF. Written as DNA, the CDR3 is TGTGCCAGCAGCCCTGGACTCAGGACTAGCGGGAGAATCGATGAGCAGTTCTTC.